This TCR beta chain was obtained from a study of cytomegalovirus exposure and HLA in healthy donors. 13 Jbeta primers and 60 Vbeta primers were used for the PCR. The protocol was immunoSEQ multiplex PCR, while the TCRdb copy is restricted to in-frame clones and leaves out a portion. Among approximately 150,000 clones listed, over 60% were seen once. To note about this clone: Its antigen is still unknown.

General study findings and limits: Later analysis indicated greater clonal expansion among HLA-associated TCR beta chains than among equally common other chains.

When sampled, the donors appeared nominally healthy, though they likely had unrecorded immune exposures. This sequence originates from a woman in her sixties or seventies in good health and CMV-seronegative. Sequencing was carried out using PBMCs.

This chain's CDR3 is CASSLRGGDPRAKNIQYF. CDR3 in DNA: TGTGCCAGCAGCTTAAGGGGGGGGGACCCCCGAGCCAAAAACATTCAGTACTTC. The chain links TRBV7-2 to TRBJ2-4; TRBD2 is a possible D gene (7 bases). The CDR3 sequence is 18 residues long. With 2 bases removed from V and 0 bases from J, the gap between germline ends came to 17 bases. CDR1 is SGHTA and CDR2 is FQGNSA in the germline V gene.